These 30 T cell receptor beta chains were sequenced from one sample in a study of breast tumors, draining lymph nodes, adjacent tissues. TCRdb fed the multiplex PCR reads into MiXCR, producing one record per CDR3 protein. The profile shows tens of thousands of distinct CDR3 sequences, approximately 61% of them singletons. Source material: tumor-adjacent breast tissue. Receptor source: a female donor with breast cancer. Some clones in this sample may be carry-over from other donors' samples.

The chain recombines TRBV4-2 with TRBJ1-5, with a weak D call TRBD1 (5 bases). Germline assignment: CDR1 LGHNA and CDR2 YNFKEQ. The CDR3 is 15 residues long. V gave up 1 base and J gave up 4 bases, with 11 bases separating them. The CDR3 loop is CASSQAQGGNQPQHF. CDR3 DNA: TGTGCCAGCAGCCAAGCCCAGGGTGGTAATCAGCCCCAGCATTTT.

The rearrangement links TRBV20-1 to TRBJ1-4; D is possibly TRBD1 (5 bases). This CDR3 is built from 12 residues. Germline loops: CDR1 DFQATT, CDR2 SNEGSKA (reference sequence). V shed 0 bases and J shed 10 bases, with 9 bases lying between them. The CDR3 nucleotides are TGCAGTGCTAGAGAAGGGGTAGGAAAACTGTTTTTT. Translating gives CSAREGVGKLFF.

This sequence joins TRBV29-1 and TRBJ1-4, with 10 bases matching TRBD1. Germline CDR1 is SQVTM and CDR2 is ANQGSEA. The CDR3 length is 15 residues. V lost 4 bases to trimming and J lost 3 bases; unmatched junction nucleotides: 5. The CDR3 nucleotides are TGCAGCGTTGTGGGACAGGGGAACGCTAATGAAAAACTGTTTTTT. It translates to CSVVGQGNANEKLFF.

This clonotype appeared once. J is TRBJ1-2 and V is TRBV10-3, with D hard to call. The CDR3 sequence is 13 residues long. V was pared by 6 bases and J by 4 bases, with 12 bases between. CDR1 is ENHRY and CDR2 is SYGVKD in the germline V gene. The CDR3 nucleotides read TGTGCCATCAGGCAGAGCCTAGGCTATGGCTACACCTTC. Amino acids: CAIRQSLGYGYTF.

In its sample, this clonotype was seen many times. V is TRBV6-1 and J is TRBJ2-5; 10 positions match TRBD1. The CDR3 spans 16 residues. With V trimmed by 7 bases and J by 5 bases, 13 bases remained unmatched. The germline V gene encodes CDR1 MNHNS and CDR2 SASEGT. This CDR3 is CASNPQTGGGGETQYF. The CDR3 bases are TGTGCCAGCAACCCCCAGACAGGGGGCGGAGGGGAGACCCAGTACTTC.

This clonotype is classed as medium-sized. V usage is TRBV6-1 and J usage is TRBJ1-5; no clear D gene. The V end lost 2 bases, the J end lost 7 bases, and 9 bases lay between the germline ends. Germline lookup yields CDR1 MNHNS and CDR2 SASEGT. The CDR3 has 13 residues. The DNA of the CDR3 is TGTGCCAGCAGTGAATCGATGGGACAGCCCCAGCATTTT. Its protein product is CASSESMGQPQHF.

There are many counts of this clonotype. This chain uses TRBV2 with TRBJ2-1, with 14 bases that match TRBD2. This CDR3 comprises 18 residues. Germline CDR1 is SNHLY and CDR2 is FYNNEI. With V trimmed by 6 bases and J by 0 bases, 7 bases remained unmatched. This CDR3 is CASSQGLAGASSYNEQFF. The CDR3 DNA reads as TGTGCCAGCAGCCAGGGACTAGCGGGGGCCAGCTCCTACAATGAGCAGTTCTTC.

A single count supports this clonotype. The chain recombines TRBV20-1 with TRBJ2-7; 9 bases are shared with TRBD2. J was trimmed by 3 bases and V by 5 bases; bases with no gene match: 8. The CDR3 is 14 amino acids. CDR1 and CDR2 (germline): DFQATT, SNEGSKA (reference sequence). CDR3 sequence (DNA): TGCAGTGCTTCGTTAGCGGGAGAGGTCTACGAGCAGTACTTC. Protein sequence: CSASLAGEVYEQYF.

This clonotype was detected many times. A much larger clonotype is one base distant, so this may be a read error. This rearrangement joins TRBV5-5 to TRBJ1-2; D gene uncertain. In germline, CDR1 is SGHKS, CDR2 YYEKEE (reference sequence). With 3 bases removed from V and 2 bases from J, the gap between germline ends came to 14 bases. This CDR3 is built from 15 residues. The CDR3 bases are TGTGCCAGCAGCTCCCACAAGGCCCCAAACTATGGCTACACCTTC. Translation gives CASSSHKAPNYGYTF.

This clonotype was counted many times. The junction shows a germline mismatch at one end, possibly a read error. The chain employs TRBV6-1 and TRBJ1-2, with D unresolved. Germline CDR1 reads MNHNS; CDR2 reads SASEGT. The CDR3 runs to 15 residues. This chain's CDR3 is CASSQATQIEDGYTF. The DNA for the CDR3 is TGTGCCAGCAGTCAAGCCACTCAGATAGAGGATGGCTACACCTTC.

This clonotype was recorded at least ten times. This chain joins TRBV11-2 and TRBJ2-1; perhaps TRBD2 as D (5 bases). The V gene lost 5 bases and the J gene lost 4 bases, with 18 bases spanning the gap. The germline V gene encodes CDR1 SGHAT and CDR2 FQNNGV. The CDR3 loop spans 16 amino acids. Here the CDR3 DNA reads TGTGCCAGCAGCCCTATCTCGAGGGTGAGATACAATGAGCAGTTCTTC. This sequence encodes CASSPISRVRYNEQFF.

The rearrangement uses TRBV5-1 and TRBJ1-4; D gene ambiguous. V lost 0 bases and J 5 bases, leaving 11 bases between the germline ends. CDR1 is SGHRS, CDR2 YFSETQ, per germline. CDR3 size: 15 residues. This CDR3 reads CASSLVSGQNEKLFF. For the CDR3, the DNA is TGCGCCAGCAGCTTGGTGTCGGGTCAAAATGAAAAACTGTTTTTT.

This clonotype was counted many times. The chain has TRBV30 and TRBJ1-2; tentative D call: TRBD1 (5 bases). Trimming stripped 2 bases from V and 6 bases from J, with 16 bases between. Germline lookup yields CDR1 GTSNPN and CDR2 SVGIG (reference sequence). This CDR3 is 14 amino acids long. CDR3 sequence: CAWSRGGEGNGYTF. For the CDR3, the DNA is TGTGCCTGGAGTCGGGGGGGGGAAGGGAATGGCTACACCTTC.

The chain carries TRBV19 and TRBJ1-5; TRBD1 matches at 7 bases. V was clipped by 3 bases and J by 0 bases; unmatched bases: 2. Germline CDR1 and CDR2: LNHDA and SQIVND (reference sequence). CDR3 size: 15 residues. Here the CDR3 reads CASSMTGTSNQPQHF. The CDR3 DNA reads TGTGCCAGTAGTATGACAGGGACTAGCAATCAGCCCCAGCATTTT. The complete variable domain, with remaining parts taken from reference TRBV19 and TRBJ1-5, reads DGGITQSPKYLFRKEGQNVTLSCEQNLNHDAMYWYRQDPGQGLRLIYYSQIVNDFQKGDIAEGYSVSREKKESFPLTVTSAQKNPTAFYLCASSMTGTSNQPQHFGDGTRLSIL.

In the case of this clonotype: Lacking the conserved final phenylalanine or tryptophan, this CDR3 likely reflects a read error. This rearrangement joins TRBV10-3 to TRBJ1-1, with TRBD1 matching 10 bases. The germline V gene encodes CDR1 ENHRY and CDR2 SYGVKD. The CDR3 totals 14 residues. The DNA for the CDR3 is TGTGCCATCAGGGGACAGGGGTGGAACGCTGAAGCTTTCGTT. This encodes CAIRGQGWNAEAFV.

The chain employs TRBV19 and TRBJ2-2; D remains ambiguous. The length of the CDR3 is 14 residues. Germline CDR1 reads LNHDA; CDR2 reads SQIVND (reference sequence). Trimming left V 6 bases short and J 1 base short, with 9 bases between. The CDR3 is CASSKGRNTGELFF. CDR3 nucleotides: TGTGCCAGTAGCAAGGGTAGGAACACCGGGGAGCTGTTTTTT.

This clonotype occurred once. This chain uses TRBV7-2 with TRBJ2-6; D unclear. The CDR3 length is 16 residues. V was clipped by 2 bases and J by 8 bases, with 16 bases between them. CDR1 SGHTA and CDR2 FQGNSA come from the germline V gene. The CDR3 is CASSLFQVSSTNVLTF. The CDR3 DNA sequence: TGTGCCAGCAGCTTATTTCAAGTTTCTTCGACCAACGTCCTGACTTTC. Full variable domain (rest looked up from reference TRBV7-2 and TRBJ2-6): GAGVSQSPSNKVTEKGKDVELRCDPISGHTALYWYRQSLGQGLEFLIYFQGNSAPDKSGLPSDRFSAERTGGSVSTLTIQRTQQEDSAVYLCASSLFQVSSTNVLTFGAGSRLTVL.

The sample holds a few counts of this clonotype. V is TRBV5-5 and J is TRBJ1-6; no firm D call. Germline V gene sequence: CDR1 SGHKS, CDR2 YYEKEE (reference sequence). The CDR3 contains 16 residues. With 0 bases removed from V and 2 bases from J, the gap between germline ends came to 9 bases. CDR3 sequence (DNA): TGTGCCAGCAGCTTGGAGCCGGGAGCCTATAATTCACCCCTCCACTTT. As protein: CASSLEPGAYNSPLHF. Combining the CDR3 with reference TRBV5-5 and TRBJ1-6 gives the whole variable domain DAGVTQSPTHLIKTRGQQVTLRCSPISGHKSVSWYQQVLGQGPQFIFQYYEKEERGRGNFPDRFSARQFPNYSSELNVNALLLGDSALYLCASSLEPGAYNSPLHFGNGTRLTVT.

Ten or more counts support this clonotype. One base away lies a much larger clone, so this may be a sequencing read error. Written as DNA, the CDR3 is TGTGCCAGCAGCTTGGGCCCCCCCGCCGCGGTTCTCCACGAGCAGTACTTC. As protein: CASSLGPPAAVLHEQYF. The chain carries TRBV5-8 and TRBJ2-7; D gene ambiguous. This CDR3 has 17 amino acids. The germline CDR1 and CDR2 sequences are SGHTS and YDEGEE. V gave up 0 bases and J gave up 5 bases, with 21 bases separating them.

This clonotype is labeled as medium-sized (0.01 to 0.1%). The J gene is TRBJ1-6, the V gene TRBV6-4; D is possibly TRBD1 (6 bases). This CDR3 contains 19 residues. V lost 2 bases and J lost 1, with 18 bases in between. Looked up from germline, CDR1 is MRHNA and CDR2 is SNTAGT. The CDR3 protein is CASSDTRGGAESYNSPLHF. CDR3 nucleotide sequence: TGTGCCAGCAGTGACACTCGAGGGGGGGCGGAATCCTATAATTCACCCCTCCACTTT.

This clonotype was seen more than once but under ten times. This could be a read error, since a much larger clone is one nucleotide away. The chain employs TRBV6-1 and TRBJ1-1; unclear D gene. Trimming shortened V by 5 bases and J by 1 base, and 8 bases separated the two germline ends. CDR1 and CDR2 (germline): MNHNS, SASEGT. The CDR3 runs to 13 residues. Here the CDR3 DNA reads TGTGCCAGCAGTCACGGAGCGAACACTGAAGCTTTCTTT. Amino acid sequence: CASSHGANTEAFF.

The chain uses TRBV19 and TRBJ2-1, with 7 nucleotides matching TRBD2. The J segment lost 8 bases and the V segment lost 6 bases, leaving 4 bases of the junction unmatched. This CDR3 spans 12 amino acids. Germline assignment: CDR1 LNHDA and CDR2 SQIVND (reference sequence). CDR3 amino acids: CASSRLAHEQFF. In DNA form, the CDR3 reads TGTGCCAGTAGCCGACTAGCACATGAGCAGTTCTTC. Full variable domain (outside the CDR3, taken from reference TRBV19 and TRBJ2-1): DGGITQSPKYLFRKEGQNVTLSCEQNLNHDAMYWYRQDPGQGLRLIYYSQIVNDFQKGDIAEGYSVSREKKESFPLTVTSAQKNPTAFYLCASSRLAHEQFFGPGTRLTVL.

This clonotype is medium-sized by share. This rearrangement joins TRBV12-3 or TRBV12-4 to TRBJ2-7; possible D gene TRBD1, 6 bases. This CDR3 has 13 amino acids. The germline V and J ends were trimmed by 6 bases and 7 bases, with 16 bases remaining between them. CDR3: CASRRTESGEQYF. DNA of the CDR3: TGTGCCAGCAGGCGGACAGAAAGTGGGGAGCAGTACTTC.

This clonotype was seen a few times. The CDR3 nucleotides are TGCAGCACCGGGCCGGGGCTGGTGTTGTCGGGTACGCAGTATTTT. Translated, it gives CSTGPGLVLSGTQYF. The chain employs TRBV29-1 and TRBJ2-3; perhaps D is TRBD1 or TRBD2 (5 bases each). This CDR3 has 15 amino acids. The germline V gene has CDR1 SQVTM and CDR2 ANQGSEA. V was pared by 8 bases and J by 8 bases, with 26 bases between.

This clonotype showed up many times. V and J are TRBV7-9 and TRBJ2-3; D uncertain. This CDR3 is built from 13 residues. In germline, CDR1 is SEHNR, CDR2 FQNEAQ (reference sequence). Trimming cost V 5 bases and J 3 bases, with 9 bases left between them. CDR3 loop: CASSPPGTDTQYF. CDR3 DNA: TGTGCCAGCAGCCCTCCTGGTACAGATACGCAGTATTTT.

The chain joins TRBV7-2 to TRBJ2-7, with TRBD1 matching over 7 bases. V was pared by 6 bases and J by 6 bases, with 20 bases of the junction left unmatched. CDR3 size: 17 residues. Per the germline V gene, CDR1 is SGHTA and CDR2 is FQGNSA. The CDR3 region is CASSESTFLGTVSEQYF. CDR3 nucleotide sequence: TGTGCCAGCAGTGAGTCGACATTTCTCGGGACAGTCTCCGAGCAGTACTTC.

This chain joins TRBV20-1 and TRBJ2-7; 8 nucleotides agree with TRBD1. The CDR3 loop spans 12 amino acids. With 3 bases clipped from V and 5 bases from J, the junction kept 3 bases outside the gene matches. Germline values: CDR1 DFQATT, CDR2 SNEGSKA (reference sequence). The chain's CDR3 is CSASRGQDEQYF. CDR3 in DNA: TGCAGTGCTAGCAGGGGGCAAGACGAGCAGTACTTC.

Concerning this clonotype: A much bigger clone sits one base away, suggesting this may be a read error. The missing conserved phenylalanine or tryptophan at the end of this CDR3 makes a read error likely. The chain is built from TRBV7-2 and TRBJ1-1; D uncertain. The CDR3 sequence is 13 residues long. V lost 4 bases and J 5 bases, leaving 11 bases between the germline ends. Per germline, CDR1 SGHTA and CDR2 FQGNSA. CDR3 sequence: CASSSFRETEAFC. CDR3 nucleotides: TGTGCCAGCAGCTCATTTCGGGAAACTGAAGCTTTCTGT.

The V call is TRBV11-1, the J call TRBJ2-3; 10 nucleotides align to TRBD2. CDR1 SGHAT and CDR2 FQDESV come from the germline V gene (reference sequence). This CDR3 region has 17 residues. Unmatched junction bases numbered 15, after V lost 6 bases and J lost 6 bases. The CDR3 DNA follows: TGTGCCAGCAGTGCCATGGGAAGCGGGGGGGCAAGGGATACGCAGTATTTT. This translates into CASSAMGSGGARDTQYF.

This chain links TRBV20-1 with TRBJ1-4; tentative D call: TRBD1 (5 bases). Germline V gene data show CDR1 as DFQATT and CDR2 as SNEGSKA (reference sequence). Between the trimmed V and J ends, which lost 3 bases and 5 bases, there was a span of 10 bases. The CDR3 is 13 residues long. CDR3 DNA: TGCAGTGCTAGTAGCAGGGAGAATGAAAAACTGTTTTTT. It specifies CSASSRENEKLFF.